These T cell receptor beta chains were read from a single sample in a study of T cell responses to AZD1222 COVID-19 vaccine. Measured with immunoSEQ multiplex PCR; TCRdb has only the in-frame clones, and not every one. The sample consists of around 130,000 clones, about 91% of them appearing once. The sample consisted of peripheral blood, taken on day 0 of AZD1222 vaccination. The receptors stem from an adult in good health. Each CDR3 is given with its conserved first and last residue.

TRBV19 | CASSIVGGNTEAFF
TRBV5-1 | CASSPPRGRNTEAFF
TRBV6-4 | CASSAPRDRGTGGNTIYF
TRBV6-1 | CASSEKGGAGTEAFF
TRBV5-4 | CASSPIRDRGRYNEQFF
TRBV27 | CASSFGTRGANVLTF
TRBV28 | CASTPRGGRRGTF
TRBV28 | CASNSYGSFYGYTF
TRBV2 | CASILGTDKETQYF
TRBV12-3/TRBV12-4 | CASGRAYEQYF
TRBV5-1 | CASSLAGARSGELFF
TRBV2 | CASSGMGFTEQFF
TRBV6-5 | CASSYSITGGNYGYTF
TRBV5-1 | CASSVDLATQGGYTF
TRBV5-1 | CASSSGRTTYNSPLHF
TRBV27 | CASSLGVNQPQHF
TRBV5-5 | CASSLFGGNQPQHF
TRBV19 | CASSTLRGSNQPQHF
TRBV18 | CASSSGAGYEQYF
TRBV7-9 | CASSPRDGKKYNEQFF
TRBV5-6 | CASSPRQGSTNEKLFF
TRBV6-5 | CASTSLAGGQETQYF
TRBV5-1 | CASSPGLRGADTEAFF
TRBV5-4 | CASRLYVGTNTEAFF
TRBV9 | CASSENSNYGYTF
TRBV5-6 | CASSLDRVHYGYTF
TRBV5-1 | CASSVDTAYEQYF
TRBV19 | CASSIQQGYSPLHF
TRBV6-5 | CASSPFGGGEQFF
TRBV6-4 | CASSEGGAGSPLHF
TRBV7-9 | CASSLTGTGANVLTF
TRBV5-1 | CASSLGPAGQGSSYEQYF